This TCR beta chain was documented in a study of Tregs in tolerant kidney transplant recipients (dated by TCRdb to between 2017 and 2020). Study-wide context: The transplants used related donors along with nonmyeloablative bone marrow transplantation, and in the human trials mixed chimerism was transient. The study applied TCRbeta sequencing to find donor-specific regulatory T cells before combined kidney and bone marrow transplantation and then followed those same cells after transplant. Study-wide conclusions, independent of this receptor: The study was limited by small patient numbers, and the findings need validation in larger populations and under other immunosuppression protocols. For some patients the PCR primers changed over time, which made it impossible to compare the samples from those patients at the nucleotide level. Biological reproducibility was not directly addressed, though technical replication error appeared minimal. The most biologically relevant and donor-specific TCRbeta repertoire appeared to be identified by expanding Tregs with activated donor B cells. Donor-specific Treg expansion was found to exceed global Treg expansion in tolerant patients, suggesting antigen-driven rather than nonspecific expansion.

A word on this clone: It has no known antigen specificity. The missing CDR3 end, 3 residues past where the read stops, is filled in from the germline J gene.

The time point label, read with the paper, signifies: blood sample drawn before combined kidney and bone marrow transplant. Thawed PBMCs were FACS-sorted into unstimulated Tregs (CD4+CD25+CD127-), CD4+ non-Tregs (CD4+CD25-), CD4 cells and CD8 cells. The patients were a few recipients of combined kidney and bone marrow transplants from the ITN036ST trial, and samples were available only from these trial subjects. Healthy control blood was separated into PBMCs by Ficoll density gradient and cryopreserved, and patient PBMCs were collected both before and after transplant. Trimming takes 5 bases from V and 3 bases from J, and the germline ends sit 10 bases apart. Per the germline V gene, MNHEY is the CDR1 and SVGEGT is the CDR2. Including cysteine and phenylalanine, the CDR3 has 13 amino acids. The DNA shown is the part of the CDR3 that was read: 30 bases, in frame from base 1. For TCRbeta CDR3 sequencing, genomic DNA from the sorted cells was extracted using the QIAGEN DNeasy Blood and Tissue Kit. High-throughput TCRbeta CDR3 sequencing, which included PCR amplification with bias correction and internal controls, was done commercially through immunoSEQ. For the original study's pipeline: Unique productive TCRbeta sequences were defined by CDR3 nucleotide sequence where primers matched, otherwise by CDR3 amino acid sequence with Vbeta and Jbeta genes. To correct sorting error, sequences shared between sorted populations at a frequency ratio of 2:1 or less were removed; the rest were assigned to the higher population. Donor-reactive sequences were defined as at least 5-fold expanded in CFSE-low cells versus unstimulated cells, with frequency of at least 0.01% in CFSE-low cells. Jensen-Shannon divergence calculated on the top 100 TCRbeta sequences ranked by frequency was used to measure repertoire divergence. When a sample had multiple sequencing runs, each run was corrected for sorting error separately and the runs were then pooled. The table was pulled from immuneACCESS by TCRdb, which kept in-frame rearrangements only. Such tables lose some clones; where checked, under half of the loss comes from unresolved V genes, and the rest has no known cause. That table is the source of V, J and clone size, and D and trimming were worked out from the DNA. This specimen's table enumerates 50,000 to 65,000 clones. The ten largest clones capture approximately 0.78% of the sample.

The V and J segments used are TRBV6-2 or TRBV6-3 and TRBJ2-5; the D gene remains uncertain. The clonotype comes from a human donor who received a combined kidney and bone marrow transplant. This material consisted of CD4+ T cells from blood, taken before the transplant. The part of the CDR3 DNA that was read is TGTGCCAGCAGTAGGGCCCCGGAAGAGACC. It translates to CASSRAPEET. From start to end, the CDR3 is CASSRAPEETQYF.